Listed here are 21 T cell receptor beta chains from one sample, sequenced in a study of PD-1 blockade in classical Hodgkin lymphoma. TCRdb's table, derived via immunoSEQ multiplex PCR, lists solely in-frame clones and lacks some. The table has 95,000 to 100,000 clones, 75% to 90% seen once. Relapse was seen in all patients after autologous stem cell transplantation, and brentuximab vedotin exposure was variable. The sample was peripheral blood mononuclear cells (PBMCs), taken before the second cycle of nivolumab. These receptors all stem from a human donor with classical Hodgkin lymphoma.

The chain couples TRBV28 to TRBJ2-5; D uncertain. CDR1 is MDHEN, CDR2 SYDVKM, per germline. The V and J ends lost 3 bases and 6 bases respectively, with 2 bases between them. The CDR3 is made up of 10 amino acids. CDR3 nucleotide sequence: TGTGCCAGCAGTTTTAAGACCCAGTACTTC. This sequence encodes CASSFKTQYF.

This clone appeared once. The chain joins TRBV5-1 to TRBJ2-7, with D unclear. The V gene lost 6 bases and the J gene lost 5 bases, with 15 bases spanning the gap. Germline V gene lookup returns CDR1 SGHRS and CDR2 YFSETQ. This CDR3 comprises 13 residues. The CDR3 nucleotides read TGCGCCAGCACTGGGAAGGGTTTCGACGAGCAGTACTTC. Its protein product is CASTGKGFDEQYF. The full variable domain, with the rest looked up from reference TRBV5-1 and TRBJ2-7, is KAGVTQTPRYLIKTRGQQVTLSCSPISGHRSVSWYQQTPGQGLQFLFEYFSETQRNKGNFPGRFSGRQFSNSRSEMNVSTLELGDSALYLCASTGKGFDEQYFGPGTRLTVT.

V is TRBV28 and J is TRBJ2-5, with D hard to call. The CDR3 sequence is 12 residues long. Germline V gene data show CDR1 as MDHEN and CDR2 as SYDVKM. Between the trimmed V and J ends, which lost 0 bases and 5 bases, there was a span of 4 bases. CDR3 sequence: CASSLWTETQYF. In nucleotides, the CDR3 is TGTGCCAGCAGTTTATGGACTGAGACCCAGTACTTC.

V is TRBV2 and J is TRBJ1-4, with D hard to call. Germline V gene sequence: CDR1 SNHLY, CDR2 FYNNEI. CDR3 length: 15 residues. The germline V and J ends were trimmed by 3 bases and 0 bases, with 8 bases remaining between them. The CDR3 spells CASSEGSATNEKLFF. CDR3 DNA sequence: TGTGCCAGCAGTGAGGGGTCTGCAACTAATGAAAAACTGTTTTTT.

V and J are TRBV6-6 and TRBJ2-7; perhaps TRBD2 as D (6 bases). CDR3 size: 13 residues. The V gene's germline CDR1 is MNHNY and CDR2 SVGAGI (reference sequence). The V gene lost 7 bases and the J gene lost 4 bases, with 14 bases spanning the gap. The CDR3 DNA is TGTGCCAGCATCCCCCCGGGGAGGTACGAGCAGTACTTC. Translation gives CASIPPGRYEQYF.

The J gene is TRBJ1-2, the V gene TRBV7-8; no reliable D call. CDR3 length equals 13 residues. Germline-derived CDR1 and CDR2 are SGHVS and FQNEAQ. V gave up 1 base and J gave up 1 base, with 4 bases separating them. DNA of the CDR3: TGTGCCAGCAGCTTAGGGGTTAACTATGGCTACACCTTC. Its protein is CASSLGVNYGYTF. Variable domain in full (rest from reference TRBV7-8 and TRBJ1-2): GAGVSQSPRYKVAKRGQDVALRCDPISGHVSLFWYQQALGQGPEFLTYFQNEAQLDKSGLPSDRFFAERPEGSVSTLKIQRTQQEDSAVYLCASSLGVNYGYTFGSGTRLTVV.

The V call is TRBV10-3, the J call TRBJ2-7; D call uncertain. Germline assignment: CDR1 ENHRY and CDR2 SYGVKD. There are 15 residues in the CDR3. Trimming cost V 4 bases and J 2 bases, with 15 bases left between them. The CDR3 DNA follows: TGTGCCATCAGTGGCCCGGGCCAGGATACCTACGAGCAGTACTTC. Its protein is CAISGPGQDTYEQYF.

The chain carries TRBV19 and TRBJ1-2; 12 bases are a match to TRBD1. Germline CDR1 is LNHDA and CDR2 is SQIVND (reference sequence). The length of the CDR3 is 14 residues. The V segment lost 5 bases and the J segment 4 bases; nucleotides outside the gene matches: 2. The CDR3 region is CASSAGQGAYGYTF. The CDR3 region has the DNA TGTGCCAGTAGTGCGGGACAGGGGGCCTATGGCTACACCTTC.

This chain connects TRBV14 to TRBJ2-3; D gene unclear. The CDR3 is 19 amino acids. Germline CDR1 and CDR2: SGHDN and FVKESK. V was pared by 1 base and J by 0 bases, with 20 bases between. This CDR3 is CASSQGAFGRPLSTDTQYF. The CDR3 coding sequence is TGTGCCAGCAGCCAAGGGGCGTTCGGGCGGCCCCTTAGCACAGATACGCAGTATTTT.

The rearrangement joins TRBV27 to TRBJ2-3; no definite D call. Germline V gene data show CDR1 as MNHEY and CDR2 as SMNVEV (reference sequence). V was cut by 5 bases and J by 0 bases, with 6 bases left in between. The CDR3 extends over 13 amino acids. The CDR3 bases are TGTGCCAGCAGTAGTCTAAGCACAGATACGCAGTATTTT. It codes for CASSSLSTDTQYF.

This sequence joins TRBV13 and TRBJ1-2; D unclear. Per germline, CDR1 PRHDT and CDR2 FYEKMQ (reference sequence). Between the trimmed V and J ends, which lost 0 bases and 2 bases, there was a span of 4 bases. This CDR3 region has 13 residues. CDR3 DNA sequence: TGTGCCAGCAGCTTAGGGGGAAACTATGGCTACACCTTC. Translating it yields CASSLGGNYGYTF.

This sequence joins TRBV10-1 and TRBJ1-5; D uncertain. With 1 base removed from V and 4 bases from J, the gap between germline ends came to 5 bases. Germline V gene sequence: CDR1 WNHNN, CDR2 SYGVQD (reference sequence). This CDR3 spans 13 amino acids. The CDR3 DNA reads TGCGCCAGCAGTGAGTGGGGTAATCAGCCCCAGCATTTT. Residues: CASSEWGNQPQHF.

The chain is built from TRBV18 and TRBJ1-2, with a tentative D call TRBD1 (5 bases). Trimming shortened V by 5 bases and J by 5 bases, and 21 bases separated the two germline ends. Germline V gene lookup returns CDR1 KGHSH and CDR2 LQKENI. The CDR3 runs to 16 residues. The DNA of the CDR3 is TGTGCCAGCTCAAACGGGGCACCCATCAACCAATATGGCTACACCTTC. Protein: CASSNGAPINQYGYTF.

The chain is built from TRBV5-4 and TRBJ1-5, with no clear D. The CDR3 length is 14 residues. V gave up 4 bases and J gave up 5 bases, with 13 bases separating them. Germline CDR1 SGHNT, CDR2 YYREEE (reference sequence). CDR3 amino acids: CASSRHGRDQPQHF. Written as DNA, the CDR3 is TGTGCCAGCAGCCGTCATGGGCGAGATCAGCCCCAGCATTTT.

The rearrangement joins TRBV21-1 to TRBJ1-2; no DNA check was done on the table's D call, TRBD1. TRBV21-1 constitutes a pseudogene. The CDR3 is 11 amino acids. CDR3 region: CASSKWGTGYF. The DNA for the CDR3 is TGTGCCAGCAGCAAATGGGGGACAGGGTATTTC.

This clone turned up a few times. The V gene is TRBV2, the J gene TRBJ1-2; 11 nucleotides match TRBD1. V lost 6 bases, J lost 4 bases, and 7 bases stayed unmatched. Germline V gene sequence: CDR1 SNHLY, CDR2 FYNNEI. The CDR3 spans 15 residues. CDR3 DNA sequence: TGTGCCAGCAGCGGCGGGGGGACAGGGGGCTATGGCTACACCTTC. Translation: CASSGGGTGGYGYTF.

CDR3 DNA sequence: TGTGCCAGCAGCTTAGCACAGGGAGTGAACACTGAAGCTTTCTTT. Translated: CASSLAQGVNTEAFF. The chain recombines TRBV7-9 with TRBJ1-1; TRBD1 might be the D (6 bases). The V gene lost 0 bases and the J gene lost 0 bases, with 8 bases spanning the gap. This CDR3 is built from 15 residues. Germline CDR1 and CDR2: SEHNR and FQNEAQ (reference sequence).

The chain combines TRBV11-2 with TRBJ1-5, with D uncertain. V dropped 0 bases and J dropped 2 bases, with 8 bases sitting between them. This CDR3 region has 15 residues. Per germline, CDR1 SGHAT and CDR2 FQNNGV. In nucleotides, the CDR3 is TGTGCCAGCAGCTTAGATACCGGGGGCAATCAGCCCCAGCATTTT. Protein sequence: CASSLDTGGNQPQHF.

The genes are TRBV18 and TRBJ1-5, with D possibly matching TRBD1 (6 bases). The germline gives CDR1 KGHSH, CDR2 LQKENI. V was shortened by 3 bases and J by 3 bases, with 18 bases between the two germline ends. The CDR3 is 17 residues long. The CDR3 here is CASSPTTGHLNNQPQHF. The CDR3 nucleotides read TGTGCCAGCTCACCTACCACGGGACATTTGAACAATCAGCCCCAGCATTTT.

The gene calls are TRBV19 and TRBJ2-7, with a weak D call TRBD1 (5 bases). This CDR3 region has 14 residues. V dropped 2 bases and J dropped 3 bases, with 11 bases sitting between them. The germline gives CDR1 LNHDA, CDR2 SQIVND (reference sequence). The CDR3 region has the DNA TGTGCCAGTAGTATAAGGCAGGGCGGCTACGAGCAGTACTTC. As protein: CASSIRQGGYEQYF.

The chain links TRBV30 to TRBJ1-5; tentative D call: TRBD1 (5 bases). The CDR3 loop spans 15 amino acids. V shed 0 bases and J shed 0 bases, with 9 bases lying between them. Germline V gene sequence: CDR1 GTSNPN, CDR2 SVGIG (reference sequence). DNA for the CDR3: TGTGCCTGGAGTGTATCGGGGGTTAGCAATCAGCCCCAGCATTTT. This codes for CAWSVSGVSNQPQHF.